The 15 T cell receptor beta chains reported below all come from one sample, sequenced in a study of blood T cell repertoires in COVID-19. TCRdb's table, derived via immunoSEQ multiplex PCR, lists solely in-frame clones and lacks some. Found here are some 350,000 clones, over 70% of them singletons; the top ten hold 5% to 6%. The sample consisted of PBMCs or T cells enriched from blood (not recorded which). The origin of the receptors is a man aged 25 to 45 who had recovered from COVID-19.

The rearrangement joins TRBV10-3 to TRBJ2-7; 8 bases are a match to TRBD1. V trimming: 6 bases; J trimming: 3 bases; junction bases outside the gene matches: 7. The V gene's germline CDR1 is ENHRY and CDR2 SYGVKD. This CDR3 has 14 residues. The CDR3 reads CAISPGQDFYEQYF. CDR3 sequence (DNA): TGTGCCATCAGCCCGGGACAGGACTTCTACGAGCAGTACTTC.

V gene TRBV7-9 combines with J gene TRBJ1-5; 10 bases agree with TRBD1. The CDR3 extends over 17 amino acids. Germline CDR1 and CDR2: SEHNR and FQNEAQ (reference sequence). J lost 6 bases, V lost 9 bases, and 17 bases had no gene match. CDR3 coding DNA: TGTGCCAGTACGCATACCGGGACAGGGGTAATAGCTCAGCCCCAGCATTTT. It is translated as CASTHTGTGVIAQPQHF. Drawing the rest from reference TRBV7-9 and TRBJ1-5, the complete variable domain is DTGVSQNPRHKITKRGQNVTFRCDPISEHNRLYWYRQTLGQGPEFLTYFQNEAQLEKSRLLSDRFSAERPKGSFSTLEIQRTEQGDSAMYLCASTHTGTGVIAQPQHFGDGTRLSIL.

The J gene is TRBJ2-5, the V gene TRBV7-8; TRBD2 matches 12 bases. The germline CDR1 and CDR2 sequences are SGHVS and FQNEAQ. CDR3 length: 15 amino acids. Germline trimming cut 5 bases from V and 4 bases from J; bases unmatched to any gene: 5. This CDR3 is CASSAPSGGAETQYF. The CDR3 nucleotides are TGTGCCAGCAGCGCTCCTAGCGGGGGGGCAGAGACCCAGTACTTC.

The chain recombines TRBV7-8 with TRBJ2-3; 10 nucleotides match TRBD2. The CDR3 totals 16 residues. J gave up 2 bases and V 3 bases, and 5 bases lay outside the gene matches. Germline CDR1 and CDR2: SGHVS and FQNEAQ. CDR3 amino acids: CASSFRTSGITDTQYF. The DNA of the CDR3 is TGTGCCAGCAGCTTCAGGACTAGCGGCATCACAGATACGCAGTATTTT. The whole variable domain, filled in from reference TRBV7-8 and TRBJ2-3, reads GAGVSQSPRYKVAKRGQDVALRCDPISGHVSLFWYQQALGQGPEFLTYFQNEAQLDKSGLPSDRFFAERPEGSVSTLKIQRTQQEDSAVYLCASSFRTSGITDTQYFGPGTRLTVL.

The chain couples TRBV12-3 or TRBV12-4 to TRBJ2-1; D is undetermined. There are 12 residues in the CDR3. V lost 3 bases to trimming and J lost 9 bases, with 9 bases between them. CDR3 nucleotides: TGTGCCAGCAGTTTTAAGGAGTTTGAGCAGTTCTTC. Translation: CASSFKEFEQFF.

The CDR3 DNA is TGCGCCAGCAGCCAAACGGACAGGGTGGGATTTGGCTACACCTTC. Protein product: CASSQTDRVGFGYTF. This sequence joins TRBV4-1 and TRBJ1-2, with 8 bases that match TRBD1. V shed 2 bases, J shed 7 bases, and the junction held 9 bases outside the gene matches. Looked up from germline, CDR1 is MGHRA and CDR2 is YSYEKL. This CDR3 is 15 amino acids long.

This chain connects TRBV27 to TRBJ1-5; 8 bases are shared with TRBD1. This CDR3 region has 12 residues. Germline CDR1 and CDR2: MNHEY and SMNVEV (reference sequence). The V segment lost 8 bases and the J segment 9 bases; nucleotides outside the gene matches: 6. The CDR3 DNA reads as TGTGCCAGCGGGACAGGCGGTCCGCCCCAGCATTTT. Translation gives CASGTGGPPQHF.

This clone was detected a few times. The chain carries TRBV11-2 and TRBJ2-7; the match to TRBD2 covers 9 bases. This CDR3 region has 16 residues. Germline V gives CDR1 SGHAT, CDR2 FQNNGV. With 5 bases clipped from V and 0 bases from J, the junction kept 8 bases outside the gene matches. The CDR3 DNA follows: TGTGCCAGCAGCCCGCGGGGGCGGGGGGGCTCCTACGAGCAGTACTTC. It translates to CASSPRGRGGSYEQYF.

The chain couples TRBV30 to TRBJ2-7, with 7 positions matching TRBD2. The CDR3 runs 14 residues. The V gene's germline CDR1 is GTSNPN and CDR2 SVGIG (reference sequence). The V segment lost 3 bases and the J segment 3 bases; nucleotides outside the gene matches: 8. CDR3 nucleotides: TGTGCCTGGAGGGGACTACCGAACATCTACGAGCAGTACTTC. Amino acid sequence: CAWRGLPNIYEQYF.

The chain joins TRBV27 to TRBJ2-5, with D maybe TRBD2 (6 bases). Germline V CDR1 and CDR2: MNHEY, SMNVEV (reference sequence). Trimming took off 3 bases at V and 4 bases at J, with 18 bases between the two ends. The CDR3 contains 16 residues. DNA of the CDR3: TGTGCCAGCAGTTTTTTCCCCCCGGAGGGTCGAGAGACCCAGTACTTC. It encodes CASSFFPPEGRETQYF.

The chain employs TRBV5-4 and TRBJ2-5, with D tentatively TRBD1 (6 bases). The CDR3 is made up of 14 amino acids. V was pared by 0 bases and J by 2 bases, with 8 bases between. CDR1 SGHNT and CDR2 YYREEE come from the germline V gene (reference sequence). CDR3 in DNA: TGTGCCAGCAGCTTGGGGACAGAACAAGAGACCCAGTACTTC. It codes for CASSLGTEQETQYF.

This clone was observed once. The chain carries TRBV11-2 and TRBJ2-4, with TRBD1 matching over 9 bases. The CDR3 sequence is 19 residues long. From germline, CDR1 is SGHAT and CDR2 FQNNGV. V trimming: 5 bases; J trimming: 3 bases; junction bases outside the gene matches: 17. Written as DNA, the CDR3 is TGTGCCAGCAGCGCTCCCAGGGGGGACAGGGTCTGGGGCAAAAACATTCAGTACTTC. Translating it yields CASSAPRGDRVWGKNIQYF.

A single count supports this clone. This sequence joins TRBV9 and TRBJ1-2; D uncertain. CDR1 is SGDLS, CDR2 YYNGEE, per germline. This CDR3 comprises 15 residues. V shed 0 bases and J shed 7 bases, with 16 bases lying between them. The CDR3 nucleotides read TGTGCCAGCAGCGTAGGTGTCGGCAGCGAGGGTGGCTACACCTTC. Amino acids: CASSVGVGSEGGYTF.

Points on this clone: This same CDR3 is encoded by further DNA sequences in the sample. The CDR3 DNA sequence: TGTGCTAGTGGTTTGACCGGAGAGACCCAGTACTTC. Translating gives CASGLTGETQYF. The chain employs TRBV12-5 and TRBJ2-5, with no clear D. Germline V CDR1 and CDR2: LGHNT, FRNRAP. This CDR3 is built from 12 residues. With 2 bases removed from V and 4 bases from J, the gap between germline ends came to 5 bases.

The V gene is TRBV9, the J gene TRBJ1-6; 9 nucleotides agree with TRBD1. Germline CDR1 and CDR2: SGDLS and YYNGEE. The V segment lost 6 bases and the J segment 10 bases; nucleotides outside the gene matches: 11. CDR3 length: 15 residues. The CDR3 protein is CASTPGDRVLSPLHF. CDR3 nucleotides: TGTGCCAGCACCCCAGGGGACAGGGTACTCTCACCCCTCCACTTT.